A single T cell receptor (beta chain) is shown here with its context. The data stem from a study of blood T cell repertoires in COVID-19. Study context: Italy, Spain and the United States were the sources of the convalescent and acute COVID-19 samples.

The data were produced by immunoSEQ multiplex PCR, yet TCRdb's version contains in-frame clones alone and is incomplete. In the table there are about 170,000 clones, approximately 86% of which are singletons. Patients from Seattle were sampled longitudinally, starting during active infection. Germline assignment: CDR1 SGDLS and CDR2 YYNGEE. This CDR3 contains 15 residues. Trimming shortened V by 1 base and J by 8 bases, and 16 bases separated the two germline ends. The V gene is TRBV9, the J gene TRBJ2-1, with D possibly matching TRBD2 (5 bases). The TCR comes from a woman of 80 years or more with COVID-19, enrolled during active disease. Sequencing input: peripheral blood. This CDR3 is CASSVSSGLGDEQFF. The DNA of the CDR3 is TGTGCCAGCAGCGTATCGAGCGGCCTTGGGGATGAGCAGTTCTTC.